This T cell receptor (beta chain) was identified during a study of T cell responses to AZD1222 COVID-19 vaccine. Germline CDR1 MGHDK, CDR2 SYGVNS. This CDR3 has 17 amino acids. V was clipped by 3 bases and J by 3 bases; unmatched bases: 6. A remark on this clone: Its matching antigen is unknown.

Data came from immunoSEQ multiplex PCR; TCRdb stores just in-frame clones and leaves some out. The data hold around 110,000 clones, with 80% to 90% observed a single time. Findings and caveats of the study: Repertoires were obtained only post-peak T cell response. A mostly white British donor set with more females was recruited, and clonal diversity was possibly underestimated. At baseline, seropositivity was found in only a handful of AZD1222 recipients.

The material sequenced was peripheral blood, taken on day 0 of MenACWY control vaccination. The TCR sequence derives from an adult in good health. The chain has TRBV25-1 and TRBJ1-3; 12 bases fit TRBD1. Here the CDR3 reads CASSDPGQGAVGNTIYF. CDR3 DNA sequence: TGTGCCAGCAGTGATCCGGGACAGGGGGCGGTTGGAAACACCATATATTTT.